A few counts support the clone carrying this T cell receptor (beta chain). What it binds is not known. The data are from a study of regulatory T cells in long-lasting Graves disease. Study-level findings and limits: Persistent disease was associated with favored TRBV28 usage and with favored use of TRBJ1-2 and TRBJ2-5.

For TCR beta, libraries came from iRepertoire HTBI primers and Arm-PCR of CDR3 regions. TCRdb fed the multiplex PCR reads into MiXCR, producing one record per CDR3 protein. The sample consists of about 360,000 distinct CDR3 sequences, about a sixth of them appearing once. Time point: newly diagnosed GD, antithyroid drugs for less than 3 months. Extracted RNA from PBMCs served as the source of the TCR library. This CDR3 comprises 15 residues. Unmatched junction bases numbered 11, after V lost 6 bases and J lost 5 bases. Germline assignment: CDR1 MNHNS and CDR2 SASEGT. These data were also filed under a second study, of T cells in Graves' hyperthyroidism and ophthalmopathy.

The chain employs TRBV6-1 and TRBJ2-5, with TRBD1 matching 8 bases. The TCR sequence derives from a young woman with Graves disease. The source material was peripheral blood mononuclear cells (PBMCs), sampled at new diagnosis, from a patient treated with antithyroid drugs. Written as DNA, the CDR3 is TGTGCCAGCAGCTCGACAGGGGCCGTGGGGGAGACCCAGTACTTC. As protein: CASSSTGAVGETQYF.